This T cell receptor (beta chain) came from a study of control samples from healthy donors and cancer patients. From germline, CDR1 is LNHDA and CDR2 SQIVND (reference sequence). Trimming removed 5 bases from V and 2 bases from J, with 16 bases in between. This CDR3 has 15 residues. This table comes from immunoSEQ multiplex PCR, and its TCRdb copy is limited to in-frame clones, with some not included. The top ten clones hold around 15% of a sample with some 150,000 clones, roughly 94% of them seen once. The sample was PBMCs. This clonotype was sampled from a man in his 60s with colorectal cancer. The rearrangement uses TRBV19 and TRBJ2-7; TRBD1 or TRBD2 may be the D gene (5 bases each). Written as DNA, the CDR3 is TGTGCCAGTAGTGCCTCCGGGACGGGGACCTACGAGCAGTACTTC. Translation: CASSASGTGTYEQYF.